This TCR beta chain was identified during a study of PD-L1 blockade in urothelial cancer. Whole-study context: The patients had undergone anywhere from 0 to 3 prior chemotherapy regimens. Study-wide results and limits: Those with durable benefit had larger increases in tumor-associated blood clones at 3 weeks. Pretreatment TCR clonality in blood, when below the median, was predictive of better survival.

For this clone: The antigen is not known.

The repertoire was sequenced with immunoSEQ multiplex PCR; TCRdb's copy has only in-frame clones and lacks some. This table holds 35,000 or so clones, around four fifths found once. CDR3 length equals 15 residues. Per germline, CDR1 SGHNT and CDR2 YYREEE (reference sequence). Trimming stripped 4 bases from V and 6 bases from J, with 14 bases between. Enrolled patients showed locally advanced or metastatic urothelial carcinoma. The source is a man in his 60s with urothelial cancer. Sequencing was performed on PBMCs, taken around atezolizumab (anti-PD-L1) treatment. The chain uses TRBV5-4 and TRBJ1-6; D perhaps matches TRBD1 (5 bases). CDR3 sequence: CASSPDSGGNSPLHF. The CDR3 nucleotides read TGTGCCAGCAGCCCCGACAGTGGCGGTAATTCACCCCTCCACTTT.